A single sample gave rise to the 16 T cell receptor beta chains below, sequenced in a study of blood T cell repertoires in COVID-19. The repertoire was sequenced with immunoSEQ multiplex PCR; TCRdb's copy has only in-frame clones and lacks some. Seen here are roughly 140,000 clones, roughly 82% observed once, and the top ten hold almost 10%. The specimen was peripheral blood. These receptors were obtained from a woman aged 45-65 years with acute or convalescent COVID-19.

CDR3 amino acids: CASSQGTSGSGQETQYF. CDR3 nucleotide sequence: TGTGCCAGCAGCCAAGGGACTAGCGGGAGTGGGCAAGAGACCCAGTACTTC. The chain uses TRBV3-1 (or the pseudogene TRBV3-2) and TRBJ2-5, with TRBD2 matching 13 bases. V lost 1 base and J lost 2; bases outside the gene matches: 4. The CDR3 totals 17 residues. Looked up from germline, CDR1 is LGHDT and CDR2 is YNNKEL (reference sequence).

The chain employs TRBV6-5 and TRBJ1-1; 10 nucleotides line up with TRBD1. CDR1 MNHEY and CDR2 SVGAGI come from the germline V gene. The CDR3 runs 12 residues. The V gene end was trimmed by 5 bases and the J gene end by 10 bases; junction bases not matched to a gene: 4. CDR3 bases: TGTGCCAGCAGTCCAGACAGGGGGCGAGCTTTCTTT. This sequence encodes CASSPDRGRAFF.

The chain uses TRBV28 and TRBJ2-1; 9 bases line up with TRBD2. The CDR3 sequence is 15 residues long. Germline lookup yields CDR1 MDHEN and CDR2 SYDVKM. Trimming took 3 bases from V and 5 from J; bases not matched to a gene: 5. The CDR3 DNA reads TGTGCCAGCAGTTTTAGCGGGAGAAGGGACAATGAGCAGTTCTTC. It yields the protein CASSFSGRRDNEQFF. Based on the CDR3 plus reference TRBV28 and TRBJ2-1, the full variable domain is DVKVTQSSRYLVKRTGEKVFLECVQDMDHENMFWYRQDPGLGLRLIYFSYDVKMKEKGDIPEGYSVSREKKERFSLILESASTNQTSMYLCASSFSGRRDNEQFFGPGTRLTVL.

This clone was recorded at least ten times. The CDR3 protein is CASARENYGYTF. The CDR3 DNA sequence: TGTGCCAGCGCTAGGGAGAACTATGGCTACACCTTC. The rearrangement joins TRBV12-3 or TRBV12-4 to TRBJ1-2, with no clear D. The CDR3 length is 12 residues. V lost 8 bases, J lost 2 bases, and 9 bases lay in between.

V and J are TRBV28 and TRBJ1-5, with D unclear. Per germline, CDR1 MDHEN and CDR2 SYDVKM. V dropped 3 bases and J dropped 2 bases, with 14 bases sitting between them. The CDR3 loop spans 16 amino acids. DNA for the CDR3: TGTGCCAGCAGTTTTCTGGGCAGAATAGGCAATCAGCCCCAGCATTTT. It codes for CASSFLGRIGNQPQHF.

This sequence joins TRBV9 and TRBJ1-2; TRBD1 is a possible D gene (5 bases). CDR1 is SGDLS and CDR2 is YYNGEE in the germline V gene. The CDR3 is 16 residues long. Trimming removed 0 bases from V and 3 bases from J, with 15 bases in between. Written as DNA, the CDR3 is TGTGCCAGCAGCGTAGAGCCTGTAGGGGTGGACTATGGCTACACCTTC. This encodes CASSVEPVGVDYGYTF.

This clone is a singleton in its sample. The rearrangement joins TRBV5-1 to TRBJ2-2; TRBD1 aligns across 9 bases. CDR3 length: 16 residues. Per germline, CDR1 SGHRS and CDR2 YFSETQ. V trimming: 4 bases; J trimming: 2 bases; junction bases outside the gene matches: 6. The CDR3 sequence: CASSPGTGSNTGELFF. DNA for the CDR3: TGCGCCAGCAGCCCCGGGACAGGGTCTAACACCGGGGAGCTGTTTTTT.

This clone turned up a few times. CDR3 sequence: CASSDNVDYGYTF. In nucleotides, the CDR3 is TGTGCCAGCAGTGACAACGTAGACTATGGCTACACCTTC. The chain recombines TRBV25-1 with TRBJ1-2; D gene ambiguous. V shed 3 bases and J shed 3 bases, with 8 bases lying between them. Looked up from germline, CDR1 is MGHDK and CDR2 is SYGVNS. The CDR3 covers 13 residues.

The chain uses TRBV7-3 and TRBJ2-5; 10 positions match TRBD2. The CDR3 is 15 residues long. The V gene's germline CDR1 is SGHTA and CDR2 FQGTGA. Trimming took 5 bases from V and 2 from J; bases not matched to a gene: 5. Here the CDR3 DNA reads TGTGCCAGCAGCCAAATAGCGGGGGGACAAGAGACCCAGTACTTC. Translated, it gives CASSQIAGGQETQYF.

V is TRBV25-1 and J is TRBJ2-7; D ambiguous. V lost 9 bases and J lost 2, with 17 bases in between. CDR3 size: 14 residues. CDR1 is MGHDK and CDR2 is SYGVNS in the germline V gene. CDR3 sequence: CASSKAGGTYEQYF. CDR3 sequence (DNA): TGTGCCAGTAGCAAGGCTGGCGGCACCTACGAGCAGTACTTC.

The genes are TRBV2 and TRBJ1-1; possible D gene TRBD1, 6 bases. The length of the CDR3 is 15 residues. In germline, CDR1 is SNHLY, CDR2 FYNNEI. V was pared by 6 bases and J by 0 bases, with 14 bases between. In nucleotides, the CDR3 is TGTGCCAGCAGCCGTTGGGGGCCCATGAACACTGAAGCTTTCTTT. Protein product: CASSRWGPMNTEAFF.

The V call is TRBV27, the J call TRBJ1-5; the D gene is possibly TRBD1 (6 bases). The CDR3 runs 14 residues. CDR1 is MNHEY, CDR2 SMNVEV, per germline (reference sequence). V was pared by 6 bases and J by 9 bases, with 18 bases between. The CDR3 here is CASSSDSEVRPQHF. For the CDR3, the DNA is TGTGCCAGCAGCTCGGACAGTGAAGTCCGGCCCCAGCATTTT.

The CDR3 loop is CASSQDLAGGPSTETQYF. The CDR3 bases are TGTGCCAGCAGCCAAGATCTAGCGGGGGGGCCCTCGACGGAGACCCAGTACTTC. The chain has TRBV4-2 and TRBJ2-5; 12 positions match TRBD2. Unmatched junction bases numbered 10, after V lost 0 bases and J lost 5 bases. The germline gives CDR1 LGHNA, CDR2 YNFKEQ. The CDR3 runs 18 residues.

The chain links TRBV6-5 to TRBJ2-2; a weak D match, TRBD2 (5 bases). Germline loops: CDR1 MNHEY, CDR2 SVGAGI. This CDR3 has 13 residues. CDR3 loop: CASEGAYPGELFF. As DNA, the CDR3 is TGTGCTTCTGAGGGCGCCTACCCCGGGGAGCTGTTTTTT.

The chain carries TRBV12-5 and TRBJ1-6, with 9 bases matching TRBD1. The CDR3 is 13 amino acids. With 6 bases clipped from V and 7 bases from J, the junction kept 1 base outside the gene matches. From germline, CDR1 is LGHNT and CDR2 FRNRAP. CDR3 residues: CASGGQGNSPLHF. The CDR3 DNA sequence: TGTGCTAGTGGCGGACAGGGGAATTCACCCCTCCACTTT.

This chain connects TRBV6-5 to TRBJ2-7, with 11 positions matching TRBD1. V lost 5 bases and J lost 3; bases outside the gene matches: 6. Germline V CDR1 and CDR2: MNHEY, SVGAGI. The CDR3 runs 15 residues. Here the CDR3 DNA reads TGTGCCAGCAGTCGGACAGGGGGCTTTGGCTACGAGCAGTACTTC. Translation gives CASSRTGGFGYEQYF.